Listed here are 30 T cell receptor beta chains from one sample, sequenced in a study of shared clonotypes between healthy human individuals. The repertoire was sequenced with immunoSEQ multiplex PCR; TCRdb's copy has only in-frame clones and lacks some. The data hold millions of clones, with just over 90% observed a single time. The sample consisted of naive CD4+ T cells from PBMCs. As to subset: CD45RA+ positively selected. The receptors here all came from a young man in good health. Some clones in this sample may be carry-over from other donors' samples.

The CDR3 loop is CASSQDNRNEQFF. The CDR3 DNA sequence: TGTGCCAGCAGCCAAGATAATAGGAATGAGCAGTTCTTC. The chain is built from TRBV14 and TRBJ2-1; D not certain. The V gene lost 0 bases and the J gene lost 7 bases, with 7 bases spanning the gap. The CDR3 has 13 residues. Per the germline V gene, CDR1 is SGHDN and CDR2 is FVKESK.

The chain is built from TRBV27 and TRBJ2-7, with D tentatively TRBD1 (6 bases). The CDR3 is 15 residues long. Looked up from germline, CDR1 is MNHEY and CDR2 is SMNVEV (reference sequence). The V gene lost 5 bases and the J gene lost 3 bases, with 17 bases spanning the gap. The CDR3 DNA reads TGTGCCAGCAGTCTAGGAGTGGGACAATTCTACGAGCAGTACTTC. This encodes CASSLGVGQFYEQYF.

The CDR3 loop is CASSLWPGELFF. CDR3 in DNA: TGTGCCAGCAGCCTATGGCCCGGGGAGCTGTTTTTT. V is TRBV11-3 and J is TRBJ2-2; D gene ambiguous. The V end lost 5 bases, the J end lost 6 bases, and 7 bases lay between the germline ends. CDR1 and CDR2 (germline): SGHNT, YENEEA. CDR3 length equals 12 residues.

The V call is TRBV7-9, the J call TRBJ2-7, with 10 bases fitting TRBD2. V shed 6 bases and J 3 bases; nucleotides not matched to a gene: 5. CDR3 size: 14 residues. Germline values: CDR1 SEHNR, CDR2 FQNEAQ (reference sequence). The CDR3 here is CASRIGTSDYEQYF. The CDR3 DNA follows: TGTGCCAGCAGGATCGGGACTAGCGACTACGAGCAGTACTTC.

This chain uses TRBV18 with TRBJ1-2; 8 bases line up with TRBD1. The CDR3 totals 16 residues. V was pared by 1 base and J by 5 bases, with 9 bases of the junction left unmatched. The germline V gene encodes CDR1 KGHSH and CDR2 LQKENI. The CDR3 DNA is TGTGCCAGCTCACCACGGCAGGGGGCAAGAGGGTATGGCTACACCTTC. Translation gives CASSPRQGARGYGYTF.

The chain recombines TRBV30 with TRBJ1-2; D is possibly TRBD1 (5 bases). This CDR3 comprises 14 residues. V was trimmed by 1 base and J by 4 bases, leaving 13 bases between them. CDR1 is GTSNPN, CDR2 SVGIG, per germline (reference sequence). CDR3 DNA sequence: TGTGCCTGGAGTGCACAAATAGGGACCTATGGCTACACCTTC. This sequence encodes CAWSAQIGTYGYTF. Looking up the rest from reference TRBV30 and TRBJ1-2 gives the full variable domain: SQTIHQWPATLVQPVGSPLSLECTVEGTSNPNLYWYRQAAGRGLQLLFYSVGIGQISSEVPQNLSASRPQDRQFILSSKKLLLSDSGFYLCAWSAQIGTYGYTFGSGTRLTVV.

The chain employs TRBV11-2 and TRBJ2-1; 10 bases match TRBD2. The CDR3 extends over 15 amino acids. CDR1 and CDR2 (germline): SGHAT, FQNNGV. V was pared by 4 bases and J by 8 bases, with 8 bases of the junction left unmatched. The CDR3 is CASSWTSGGLYEQFF. The CDR3 nucleotides read TGTGCCAGCAGCTGGACTAGCGGCGGATTATATGAGCAGTTCTTC.

The J gene is TRBJ1-1, the V gene TRBV5-4; the D gene is possibly TRBD1 (5 bases). The CDR3 length is 14 residues. CDR1 is SGHNT and CDR2 is YYREEE in the germline V gene (reference sequence). The germline V and J ends were trimmed by 4 bases and 2 bases, with 12 bases remaining between them. The CDR3 spells CASSRGVSNTEAFF. The CDR3 nucleotides read TGTGCCAGCAGCCGGGGGGTGAGTAACACTGAAGCTTTCTTT. The entire variable domain, with the rest obtained from reference TRBV5-4 and TRBJ1-1, is as follows: ETGVTQSPTHLIKTRGQQVTLRCSSQSGHNTVSWYQQALGQGPQFIFQYYREEENGRGNFPPRFSGLQFPNYSSELNVNALELDDSALYLCASSRGVSNTEAFFGQGTRLTVV.

This clone has only one observation. The V gene is TRBV5-3, the J gene TRBJ2-4, with D perhaps TRBD1 (6 bases). TRBV5-3 is an ORF, with its function uncertain. V lost 4 bases and J 0 bases, leaving 20 bases between the germline ends. The CDR3 runs to 18 residues. The CDR3 DNA reads TGTGCCAGAAGCATTGAGGACAGCCAAAACTTAGCCAAAAACATTCAGTACTTC. It is translated as CARSIEDSQNLAKNIQYF.

The chain recombines TRBV28 with TRBJ2-7, with D possibly matching TRBD1 (6 bases). Between the trimmed V and J ends, which lost 8 bases and 4 bases, there was a span of 24 bases. This CDR3 contains 16 residues. Germline V gives CDR1 MDHEN, CDR2 SYDVKM. The CDR3 DNA follows: TGTGCCAGCCTCATTAATGGGGGCGAGGGCAGGTACGAGCAGTACTTC. Protein sequence: CASLINGGEGRYEQYF.

The rearrangement uses TRBV6-5 and TRBJ2-7; TRBD1 or TRBD2 may be the D gene (6 bases each). The CDR3 consists of 14 residues. Deletions cut 2 bases from V and 4 bases from J, with 12 bases between. Germline CDR1 reads MNHEY; CDR2 reads SVGAGI. CDR3 protein: CASSYARGLYEQYF. The CDR3 DNA reads as TGTGCCAGCAGTTACGCCCGGGGGCTGTACGAGCAGTACTTC.

The chain couples TRBV5-1 to TRBJ1-2; D gene ambiguous. V lost 1 base, J lost 7 bases, and 14 bases lay in between. Germline V gives CDR1 SGHRS, CDR2 YFSETQ. This CDR3 is 14 amino acids long. The DNA for the CDR3 is TGCGCCAGCAGCTTGTTCAATGCAGAGGGTGGCTACACCTTC. It is translated as CASSLFNAEGGYTF.

V gene TRBV9 combines with J gene TRBJ2-2; possibly TRBD2 for D (5 bases). The CDR3 is 17 amino acids. V was clipped by 0 bases and J by 1 base, with 13 bases between them. Germline V gene lookup returns CDR1 SGDLS and CDR2 YYNGEE. CDR3 DNA: TGTGCCAGCAGCGTAGGAGGTGGACTGCAGAACACCGGGGAGCTGTTTTTT. The encoded protein is CASSVGGGLQNTGELFF.

The rearrangement joins TRBV2 to TRBJ2-3; D not certain. Germline CDR1 and CDR2: SNHLY and FYNNEI. With 6 bases removed from V and 6 bases from J, the gap between germline ends came to 13 bases. This CDR3 has 13 residues. The DNA for the CDR3 is TGTGCCAGCAGGATGAACGACCCCGATACGCAGTATTTT. Translating it yields CASRMNDPDTQYF.

This clone has only one observation. The chain employs TRBV6-1 and TRBJ1-2; TRBD1 might be the D (5 bases). The germline V gene has CDR1 MNHNS and CDR2 SASEGT. V was cut by 0 bases and J by 4 bases, with 9 bases left in between. This CDR3 has 14 residues. The CDR3 DNA sequence: TGTGCCAGCAGTGAAGCGCAGGGCCTCTATGGCTACACCTTC. Translation gives CASSEAQGLYGYTF.

The CDR3 bases are TGTGCCAGCAGTTGGTTCTCAAGGGAAACCTACGAGCAGTACTTC. Residues: CASSWFSRETYEQYF. The chain combines TRBV6-1 with TRBJ2-7; no clear D. This CDR3 region has 15 residues. V was trimmed by 5 bases and J by 2 bases, leaving 16 bases between them. Germline V gives CDR1 MNHNS, CDR2 SASEGT.

The gene calls are TRBV15 and TRBJ1-1; tentatively, D is TRBD1 (6 bases). The CDR3 is made up of 18 amino acids. Trimming shortened V by 0 bases and J by 6 bases, and 23 bases separated the two germline ends. The germline V gene encodes CDR1 LNHNV and CDR2 YYDKDF (reference sequence). The CDR3 is CATSRDRAVAQGSAEAFF. CDR3 bases: TGTGCCACCAGCAGAGATCGAGCGGTCGCCCAGGGGTCCGCTGAAGCTTTCTTT.

Points on this clone: Other DNA sequences within the sample encode an identical CDR3. The rearrangement links TRBV5-1 to TRBJ2-3; 11 bases agree with TRBD2. Germline values: CDR1 SGHRS, CDR2 YFSETQ. Trimming cost V 5 bases and J 4 bases; bases outside gene matches: 6. This CDR3 is built from 15 residues. The CDR3 is CASSPLAGVADTQYF. The CDR3 coding sequence is TGCGCCAGCAGTCCACTAGCGGGAGTAGCAGATACGCAGTATTTT. The full variable domain, in which reference TRBV5-1 and TRBJ2-3 provide the parts outside the CDR3, is KAGVTQTPRYLIKTRGQQVTLSCSPISGHRSVSWYQQTPGQGLQFLFEYFSETQRNKGNFPGRFSGRQFSNSRSEMNVSTLELGDSALYLCASSPLAGVADTQYFGPGTRLTVL.

The chain combines TRBV25-1 with TRBJ1-2, with D uncertain. V lost 5 bases and J 2 bases, leaving 18 bases between the germline ends. CDR3 length: 16 residues. CDR1 and CDR2 (germline): MGHDK, SYGVNS. The CDR3 region has the DNA TGTGCCAGCAGTCCCCGGGAAGGACGGAGAAACTATGGCTACACCTTC. The encoded protein is CASSPREGRRNYGYTF.

The J gene is TRBJ1-4, the V gene TRBV5-4; D is perhaps TRBD1 (6 bases). V gave up 5 bases and J gave up 3 bases, with 17 bases separating them. This CDR3 comprises 16 residues. Germline-derived CDR1 and CDR2 are SGHNT and YYREEE (reference sequence). The CDR3 region is CASSLGGRGANEKLFF. CDR3 nucleotide sequence: TGTGCCAGCAGTCTGGGCGGCAGGGGTGCTAATGAAAAACTGTTTTTT.

Concerning this clone: Distinct nucleotide sequences in the sample also encode this CDR3. The V and J genes are TRBV7-2 and TRBJ2-5; D gene ambiguous. The CDR3 runs 11 residues. The ends were cut back, 5 bases at V and 5 bases at J, with 6 bases in the middle. Germline V gene data show CDR1 as SGHTA and CDR2 as FQGNSA. The CDR3 nucleotides are TGTGCCAGCAGCCCACGGGAGACCCAGTACTTC. Translated: CASSPRETQYF.

V and J are TRBV29-1 and TRBJ2-3, with no clear D. V lost 5 bases and J lost 2, with 17 bases in between. Per germline, CDR1 SQVTM and CDR2 ANQGSEA. This CDR3 region has 15 residues. The CDR3: CSVPGWDLPTDTQYF. In DNA form, the CDR3 reads TGCAGCGTTCCTGGGTGGGATTTACCCACAGATACGCAGTATTTT.

The V call is TRBV10-3, the J call TRBJ2-1; 9 bases map to TRBD2. Trimming took 2 bases from V and 6 from J; bases not matched to a gene: 8. Germline assignment: CDR1 ENHRY and CDR2 SYGVKD. CDR3 length: 16 amino acids. The CDR3 reads CAISEIRGRGPNEQFF. In nucleotides, the CDR3 is TGTGCCATCAGTGAGATACGCGGGAGGGGGCCCAATGAGCAGTTCTTC.

Worth noting for this clone: This CDR3 is also generated by other DNA sequences in the sample. The rearrangement links TRBV5-1 to TRBJ2-7, with TRBD1 matching 7 bases. In germline, CDR1 is SGHRS, CDR2 YFSETQ. V was clipped by 0 bases and J by 2 bases; unmatched bases: 2. CDR3 length: 14 residues. CDR3 nucleotide sequence: TGCGCCAGCAGCTTGGGGGACAGCCCCTACGAGCAGTACTTC. Translation: CASSLGDSPYEQYF.

The rearrangement links TRBV9 to TRBJ2-3; D may be TRBD2 (5 bases). V was shortened by 4 bases and J by 6 bases, with 24 bases between the two germline ends. In germline, CDR1 is SGDLS, CDR2 YYNGEE. The CDR3 sequence is 17 residues long. DNA of the CDR3: TGTGCCAGCAGCATCACCCATTCTGGAAGGACGGGGGATACGCAGTATTTT. It yields the protein CASSITHSGRTGDTQYF. Full variable domain (missing parts from reference TRBV9 and TRBJ2-3): DSGVTQTPKHLITATGQRVTLRCSPRSGDLSVYWYQQSLDQGLQFLIQYYNGEERAKGNILERFSAQQFPDLHSELNLSSLELGDSALYFCASSITHSGRTGDTQYFGPGTRLTVL.

As to this clone: Additional DNA sequences in this sample encode the identical CDR3. The chain has TRBV2 and TRBJ2-2; no clear D gene. V lost 5 bases, J lost 2 bases, and 3 bases lay in between. In germline, CDR1 is SNHLY, CDR2 FYNNEI. CDR3 length: 12 amino acids. The CDR3 DNA follows: TGTGCCAGCAGTCGAAACACCGGGGAGCTGTTTTTT. Its protein is CASSRNTGELFF. The whole variable domain, filled in from reference TRBV2 and TRBJ2-2, reads EPEVTQTPSHQVTQMGQEVILRCVPISNHLYFYWYRQILGQKVEFLVSFYNNEISEKSEIFDDQFSVERPDGSNFTLKIRSTKLEDSAMYFCASSRNTGELFFGEGSRLTVL.

The CDR3: CASSLRRRTNYGYTF. CDR3 sequence (DNA): TGTGCCAGCAGCTTGCGTAGGCGGACTAACTATGGCTACACCTTC. The chain links TRBV5-6 to TRBJ1-2; D is ambiguous. V was shortened by 1 base and J by 0 bases, with 10 bases between the two germline ends. The length of the CDR3 is 15 residues. CDR1 and CDR2 from the germline V gene are SGHDT and YYEEEE.

V is TRBV7-2 and J is TRBJ2-1; D remains ambiguous. The CDR3 contains 11 residues. The V gene's germline CDR1 is SGHTA and CDR2 FQGNSA. Trimming took off 5 bases at V and 6 bases at J, with 5 bases between the two ends. The CDR3 loop reads CASSHSNEQFF. In DNA form, the CDR3 reads TGTGCCAGCAGCCACTCCAATGAGCAGTTCTTC.

V gene TRBV19 combines with J gene TRBJ2-2; D is ambiguous. Germline loops: CDR1 LNHDA, CDR2 SQIVND (reference sequence). Trimming pared 3 bases from V and 5 bases from J, leaving 16 bases between. The CDR3 is 16 amino acids. The CDR3 protein is CASSISSVGFTGELFF. CDR3 nucleotide sequence: TGTGCCAGTAGTATCTCGAGCGTTGGTTTTACCGGGGAGCTGTTTTTT.

V usage is TRBV5-6 and J usage is TRBJ1-3, with D perhaps matching TRBD1 (5 bases). The V gene lost 0 bases and the J gene lost 0 bases, with 10 bases spanning the gap. CDR3 length: 16 residues. Germline V gives CDR1 SGHDT, CDR2 YYEEEE. CDR3 coding DNA: TGTGCCAGCAGCTTGGGGGGGTCCCGCTCTGGAAACACCATATATTTT. Encoded protein: CASSLGGSRSGNTIYF.